This TCR beta chain was profiled in a study of OX40 agonist ivuxolimab in advanced cancers. Study background: An agonistic human IgG2 monoclonal antibody against OX40 (CD134) was given. Findings and limits, study-wide: Also present in some nonresponders was a low level of normalized T-cell clonal expansion. On average, CD8+ T cells had more expanded clones than CD4+.

V shed 6 bases and J shed 4 bases, with 10 bases lying between them. CDR3 length: 12 residues. The germline CDR1 and CDR2 sequences are MDHEN and SYDVKM. On this clone itself: The antigen is unknown.

The protocol was immunoSEQ multiplex PCR, while the TCRdb copy is restricted to in-frame clones and leaves out a portion. The sample shows about 80,000 clones, 85% to 95% of them seen only once. The clonotype comes from an adult with an advanced solid tumor such as melanoma, head and neck, liver or kidney cancer. The sample here was CD4+ or CD8+ T cells sorted from blood, taken in a trial of the OX40 agonist ivuxolimab. The genes are TRBV28 and TRBJ2-7, with TRBD1 as a possible D gene (6 bases). CDR3 in DNA: TGTGCCAGCAGGACCCAGGGGTACGAGCAGTACTTC. Translated: CASRTQGYEQYF.